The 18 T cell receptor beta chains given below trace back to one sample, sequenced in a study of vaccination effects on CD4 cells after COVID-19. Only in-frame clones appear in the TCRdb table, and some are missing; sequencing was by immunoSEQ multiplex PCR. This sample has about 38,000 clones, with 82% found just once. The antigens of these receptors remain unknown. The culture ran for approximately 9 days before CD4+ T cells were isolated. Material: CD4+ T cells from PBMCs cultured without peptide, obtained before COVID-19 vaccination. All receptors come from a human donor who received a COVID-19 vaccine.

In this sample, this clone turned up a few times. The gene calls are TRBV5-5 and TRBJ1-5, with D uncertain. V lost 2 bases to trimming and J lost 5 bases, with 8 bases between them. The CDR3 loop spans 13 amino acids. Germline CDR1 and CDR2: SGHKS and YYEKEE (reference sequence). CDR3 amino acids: CASSFNNDQPQHF. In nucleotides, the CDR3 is TGTGCCAGCAGCTTTAACAACGATCAGCCCCAGCATTTT.

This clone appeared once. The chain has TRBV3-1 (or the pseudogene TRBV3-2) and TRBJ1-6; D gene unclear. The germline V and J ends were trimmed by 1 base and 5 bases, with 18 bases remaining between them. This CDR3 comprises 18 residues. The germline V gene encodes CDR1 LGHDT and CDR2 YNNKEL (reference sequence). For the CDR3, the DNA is TGTGCCAGCAGCCAAGCTTCTCGGGCGTTCTATGATAATTCACCCCTCCACTTT. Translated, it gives CASSQASRAFYDNSPLHF.

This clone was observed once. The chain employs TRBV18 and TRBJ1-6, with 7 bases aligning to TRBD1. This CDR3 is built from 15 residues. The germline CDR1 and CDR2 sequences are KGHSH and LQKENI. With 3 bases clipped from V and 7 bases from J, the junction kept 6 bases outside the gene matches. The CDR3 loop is CASSPGLQGNSPLHF. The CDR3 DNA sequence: TGTGCCAGCTCACCTGGCCTACAGGGGAATTCACCCCTCCACTTT.

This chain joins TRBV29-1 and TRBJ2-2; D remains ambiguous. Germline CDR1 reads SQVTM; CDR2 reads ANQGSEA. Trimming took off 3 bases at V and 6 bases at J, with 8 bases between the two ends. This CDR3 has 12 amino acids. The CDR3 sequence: CSVESAAGELFF. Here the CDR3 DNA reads TGCAGCGTTGAGAGCGCCGCCGGGGAGCTGTTTTTT.

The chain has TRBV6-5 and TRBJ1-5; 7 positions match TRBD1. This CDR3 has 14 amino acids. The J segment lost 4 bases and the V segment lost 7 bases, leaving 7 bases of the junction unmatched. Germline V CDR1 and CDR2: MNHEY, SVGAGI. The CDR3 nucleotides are TGTGCCAGCACCAGGGGGGTTGGAAATCAGCCCCAGCATTTT. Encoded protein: CASTRGVGNQPQHF.

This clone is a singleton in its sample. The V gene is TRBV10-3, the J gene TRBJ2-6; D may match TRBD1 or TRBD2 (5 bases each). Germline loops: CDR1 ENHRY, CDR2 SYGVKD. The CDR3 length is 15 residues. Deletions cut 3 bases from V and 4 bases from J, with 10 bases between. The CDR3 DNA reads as TGTGCCATCAGTGATTGGGGGTCCGGGGCCAACGTCCTGACTTTC. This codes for CAISDWGSGANVLTF.

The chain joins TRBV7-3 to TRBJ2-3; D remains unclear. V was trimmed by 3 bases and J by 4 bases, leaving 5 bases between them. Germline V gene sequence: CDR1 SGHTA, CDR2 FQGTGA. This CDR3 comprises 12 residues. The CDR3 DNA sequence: TGTGCCAGCAGCTTTGCGGCAGATACGCAGTATTTT. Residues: CASSFAADTQYF.

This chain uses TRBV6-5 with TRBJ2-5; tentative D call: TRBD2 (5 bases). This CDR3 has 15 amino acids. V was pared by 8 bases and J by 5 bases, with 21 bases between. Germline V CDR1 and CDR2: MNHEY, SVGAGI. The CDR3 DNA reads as TGTGCCAGCTCCTTTGGGCGGGCCTTAGGGGAGACCCAGTACTTC. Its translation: CASSFGRALGETQYF.

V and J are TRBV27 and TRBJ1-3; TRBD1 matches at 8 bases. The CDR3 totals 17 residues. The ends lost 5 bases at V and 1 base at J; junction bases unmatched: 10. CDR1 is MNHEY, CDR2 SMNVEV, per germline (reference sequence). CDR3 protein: CASSPLDRGMSGNTIYF. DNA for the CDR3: TGTGCCAGCAGTCCCCTAGACAGGGGTATGTCTGGAAACACCATATATTTT.

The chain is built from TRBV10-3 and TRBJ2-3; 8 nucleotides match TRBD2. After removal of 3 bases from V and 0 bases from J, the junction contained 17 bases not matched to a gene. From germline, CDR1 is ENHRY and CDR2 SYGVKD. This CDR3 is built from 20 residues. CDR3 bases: TGTGCCATCAGTGAATGGGGGACTACCGGGAGGGGGGCTAGCACAGATACGCAGTATTTT. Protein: CAISEWGTTGRGASTDTQYF.

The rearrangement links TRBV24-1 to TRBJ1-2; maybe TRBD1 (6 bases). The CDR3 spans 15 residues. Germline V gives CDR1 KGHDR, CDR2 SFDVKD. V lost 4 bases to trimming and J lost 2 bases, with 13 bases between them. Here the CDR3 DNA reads TGTGCCACCAGTGACGCGACCACAGGGAACTATGGCTACACCTTC. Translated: CATSDATTGNYGYTF.

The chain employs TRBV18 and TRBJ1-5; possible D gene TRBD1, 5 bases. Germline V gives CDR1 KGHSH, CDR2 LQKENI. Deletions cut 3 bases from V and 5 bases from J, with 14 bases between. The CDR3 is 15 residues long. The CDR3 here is CASSPQGNRDQPQHF. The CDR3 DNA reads TGTGCCAGCTCACCCCAGGGAAATCGCGATCAGCCCCAGCATTTT.

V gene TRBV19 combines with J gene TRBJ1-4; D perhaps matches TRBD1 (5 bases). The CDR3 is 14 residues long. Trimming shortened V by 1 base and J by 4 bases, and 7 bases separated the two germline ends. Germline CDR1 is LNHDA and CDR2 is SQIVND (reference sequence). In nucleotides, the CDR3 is TGTGCCAGTAGTATAGGGCAGGGTAATGAAAAACTGTTTTTT. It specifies CASSIGQGNEKLFF.

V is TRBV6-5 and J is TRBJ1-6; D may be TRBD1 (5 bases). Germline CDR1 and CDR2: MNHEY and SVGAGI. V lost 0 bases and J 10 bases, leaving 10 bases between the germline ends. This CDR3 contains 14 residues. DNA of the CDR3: TGTGCCAGCAGTTACTCGCCAGGGTTGTCACCCCTCCACTTT. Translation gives CASSYSPGLSPLHF.

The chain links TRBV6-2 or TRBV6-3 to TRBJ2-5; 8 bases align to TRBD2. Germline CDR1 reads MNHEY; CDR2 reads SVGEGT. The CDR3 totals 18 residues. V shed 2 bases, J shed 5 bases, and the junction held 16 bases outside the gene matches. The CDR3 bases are TGTGCCAGCAGTTACAACAACCTACGGGGGGGCCGGGCGGAGACCCAGTACTTC. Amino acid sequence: CASSYNNLRGGRAETQYF.

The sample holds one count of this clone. CDR3: CASSLDRGGGYGYTF. The CDR3 coding sequence is TGCGCCAGCAGCTTGGACAGGGGAGGAGGCTATGGCTACACCTTC. The chain links TRBV5-1 to TRBJ1-2; TRBD1 aligns across 7 bases. The germline CDR1 and CDR2 sequences are SGHRS and YFSETQ. This CDR3 has 15 residues. V dropped 0 bases and J dropped 4; count of bases not matched to a gene: 6.

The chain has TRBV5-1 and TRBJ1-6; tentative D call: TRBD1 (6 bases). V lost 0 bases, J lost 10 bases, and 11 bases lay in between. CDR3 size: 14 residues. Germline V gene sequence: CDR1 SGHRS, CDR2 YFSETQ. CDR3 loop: CASSLDRASSPLHF. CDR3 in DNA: TGCGCCAGCAGCTTGGACAGGGCTTCGTCACCCCTCCACTTT.

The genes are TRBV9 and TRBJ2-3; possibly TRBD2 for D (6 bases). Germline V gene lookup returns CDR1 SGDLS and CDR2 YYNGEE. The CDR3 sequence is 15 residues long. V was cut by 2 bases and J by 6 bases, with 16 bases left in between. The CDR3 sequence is CASSVRDGLGDTQYF. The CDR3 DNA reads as TGTGCCAGCAGCGTGCGGGATGGTTTGGGCGATACGCAGTATTTT.